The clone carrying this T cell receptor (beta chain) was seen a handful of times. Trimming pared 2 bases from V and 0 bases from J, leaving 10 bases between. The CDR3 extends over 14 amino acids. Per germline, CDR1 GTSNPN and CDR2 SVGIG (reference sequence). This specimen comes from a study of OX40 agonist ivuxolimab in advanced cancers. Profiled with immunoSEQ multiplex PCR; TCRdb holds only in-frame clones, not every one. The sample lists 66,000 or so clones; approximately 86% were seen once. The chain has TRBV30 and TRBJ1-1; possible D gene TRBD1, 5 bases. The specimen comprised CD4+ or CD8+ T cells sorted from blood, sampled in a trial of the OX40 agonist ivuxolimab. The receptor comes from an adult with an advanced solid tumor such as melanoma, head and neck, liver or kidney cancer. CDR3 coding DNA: TGTGCCTGGAGTTATGGGACGATGAACACTGAAGCTTTCTTT. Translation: CAWSYGTMNTEAFF.